The source of this T cell receptor (beta chain) is a study of T cells in Graves' hyperthyroidism and ophthalmopathy (dated by TCRdb to the late 2010s). Looking at the study overall: Peripheral blood was collected at initial diagnosis, before any treatment. TCR V-J signatures able to tell the groups apart were searched for in a discovery cohort of 95 to 100 patients, of whom 43 had Graves' ophthalmopathy and roughly 57 had stable Graves' hyperthyroidism. An independent validation cohort of under 20 hyperthyroidism patients and approximately 15 patients who later progressed to ophthalmopathy tested prospective prediction of ophthalmopathy. For training and testing, the approximately 92 patients in the discovery cohort were randomly divided in a 7:3 ratio. In addition, the study compared T-cell repertoires in thyroid tissue and in blood from six Graves' hyperthyroidism patients. Once sampling was done, hyperthyroidism patients were given methimazole at a starting dose of 30 mg daily, whereas ophthalmopathy patients were given high-dose intravenous methylprednisolone. The paper reports TCR Vbeta CDR3 sequencing of approximately 130 peripheral blood samples: fewer than 50 ophthalmopathy, fewer than 85 hyperthyroidism and approximately 17 progressor patients.

What the study reported, not specific to this receptor: Ophthalmopathy was separated from stable hyperthyroidism by a 13 V-J signature model, with over 85% sensitivity and roughly 81% specificity obtained in cross-validation and 80%/75% obtained in testing. Most expanded thyroid clonotypes (frequency above 0.001) were also found in blood, which suggests that blood repertoires may mirror thyroid immune responses. No statistical method was used to fix the sample size in advance, and group allocation was not hidden from the investigators. In validation, progression to ophthalmopathy was predicted by the model with approximately 67% sensitivity and roughly 76% specificity, a median of roughly 6.4 months before onset.

This clonotype was counted at least ten times. Its recognized antigen is unknown. Base qualities are missing; no much larger clone stands one base away. TCR beta CDR3 regions were amplified from RNA transcripts. The TCR CDR3 was subjected to a first round of RT-PCR using the HTBI primer set and the Qiagen OneStep RT-PCR kit. The libraries were constructed in a second round of multiplex PCR and then size-selected and purified. Paired-end sequencing of the libraries was performed with 100 bp reads on an Illumina HiSeq2000. From the authors' description of their analysis: SOAPnuke was used to process the raw data, removing reads that contained adapters or uncalled bases, had a mean Phred below 15, or lacked an exact match to the constant primer or identifier. High-quality paired reads were merged with COPE v1.2.5, and unique nucleotide sequences were defined as clonotypes. MiTCR v1.1 was used to align clonotypes to the IMGT TRBV, TRBD and TRBJ reference segments. The analysis was restricted to V-J combinations with a frequency above 0.0001, which together covered just over 98% of the repertoires. A TCS score was defined as the ratio of F50 (clonal expansion) to E x V (chaos), with BLOSUM62-based TCRdist applied between CDR3 peptides within each V-J. Welch's t-statistics and random forest reduced roughly 500 V-J features to 10 to 15, which were used in a naive Bayes classifier (R e1071). Using fastp trimming at Q25 and MiXCR clonotype assembly, TCRdb reanalyzed the public sequencing data and kept in-frame beta chains. Each CDR3 protein gets just one entry, which takes the most common genes and DNA from the rows behind it. The V and J calls shown here were made by TCRdb, not taken from the authors' results. Counted in this sample were a few hundred thousand distinct CDR3 sequences; roughly 20% of them appeared once. The ten largest clones add up to 26% of the sample.

Graves' hyperthyroidism was defined as stable when no progression to ophthalmopathy occurred over 18 months of follow-up. Hyperthyroidism patients were newly diagnosed, with disease duration under 2 months, and aged 18 to 65 years. The study excluded patients with uncontrolled infections, other autoimmune diseases, pregnancy or lactation. Clinical symptoms, serum thyroxine and TRAb, thyroid ultrasound, and orbital computed tomography formed the basis for the diagnoses. Ficoll-Paque density gradient centrifugation was used to isolate PBMCs from about 10 ml of fresh peripheral blood. Total RNA was extracted with Trizol reagent, and quality was checked on an Agilent 2100 Bioanalyzer. The receptor was derived from a man aged 18 to 30 with Graves' hyperthyroidism. The sample taken for sequencing was blood.

This receptor has the CDR3 CNSRDSGETEAFF. DNA sequence: TGCAACTCCCGGGACAGTGGAGAGACTGAAGCTTTCTTT. Recombination connected TRBV29-1 to TRBJ1-1; TRBD1 fits 7 bases in the junction. The germline V gene encodes CDR1 SQVTM and CDR2 ANQGSEA. From cysteine to phenylalanine, the CDR3 is 13 amino acids long. Of the read, only the CDR3 DNA is kept; its 39 bases are in frame from base 1.